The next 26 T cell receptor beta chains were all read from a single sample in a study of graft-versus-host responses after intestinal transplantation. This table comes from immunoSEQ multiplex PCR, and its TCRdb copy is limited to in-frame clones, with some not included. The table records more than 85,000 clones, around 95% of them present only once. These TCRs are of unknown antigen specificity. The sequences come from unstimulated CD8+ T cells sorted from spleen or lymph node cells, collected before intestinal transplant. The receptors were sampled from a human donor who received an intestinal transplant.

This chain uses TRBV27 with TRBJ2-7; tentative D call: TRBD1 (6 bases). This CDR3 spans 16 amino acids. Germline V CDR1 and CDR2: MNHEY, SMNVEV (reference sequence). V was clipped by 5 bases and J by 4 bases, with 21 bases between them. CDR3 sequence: CASSPGTPQGFYEQYF. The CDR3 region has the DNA TGTGCCAGCAGTCCCGGGACACCCCAGGGGTTTTACGAGCAGTACTTC.

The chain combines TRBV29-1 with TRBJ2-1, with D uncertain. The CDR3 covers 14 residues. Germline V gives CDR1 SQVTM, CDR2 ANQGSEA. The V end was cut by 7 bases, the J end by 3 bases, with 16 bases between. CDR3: CSASGYPVYNEQFF. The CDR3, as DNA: TGCAGCGCGTCTGGGTACCCAGTCTACAATGAGCAGTTCTTC.

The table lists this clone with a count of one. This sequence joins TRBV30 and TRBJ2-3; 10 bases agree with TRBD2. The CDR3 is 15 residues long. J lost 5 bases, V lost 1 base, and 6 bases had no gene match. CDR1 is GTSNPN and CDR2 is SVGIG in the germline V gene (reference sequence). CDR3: CAWSDLAGDVDTQYF. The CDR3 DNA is TGTGCCTGGAGTGACCTAGCGGGAGATGTAGATACGCAGTATTTT.

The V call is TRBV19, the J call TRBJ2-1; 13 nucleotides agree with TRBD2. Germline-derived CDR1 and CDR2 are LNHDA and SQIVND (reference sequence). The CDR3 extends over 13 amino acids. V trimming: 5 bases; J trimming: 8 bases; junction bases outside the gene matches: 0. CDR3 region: CASSGLAGDEQFF. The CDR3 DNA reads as TGTGCCAGTAGTGGACTAGCGGGGGATGAGCAGTTCTTC.

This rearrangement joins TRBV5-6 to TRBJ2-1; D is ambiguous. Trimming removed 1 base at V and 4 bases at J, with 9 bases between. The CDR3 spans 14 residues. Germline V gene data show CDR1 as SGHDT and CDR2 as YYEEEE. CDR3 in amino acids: CASSLRLRYNEQFF. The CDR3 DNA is TGTGCCAGCAGCTTGAGGCTTAGATACAATGAGCAGTTCTTC.

CDR3 bases: TGTGCCTGGAGTGTCGCAACAGGAACCTACGAGCAGTACTTC. This codes for CAWSVATGTYEQYF. This sequence joins TRBV30 and TRBJ2-7; possibly TRBD1 for D (5 bases). V was shortened by 0 bases and J by 2 bases, with 11 bases between the two germline ends. The CDR3 sequence is 14 residues long. The germline V gene encodes CDR1 GTSNPN and CDR2 SVGIG (reference sequence).

In DNA form, the CDR3 reads TGTGCCAGCAGTCCATCTAGGAATGAGCAGTTCTTC. It encodes CASSPSRNEQFF. V is TRBV27 and J is TRBJ2-1, with D unresolved. Trimming removed 5 bases from V and 7 bases from J, with 9 bases in between. Germline V gene data show CDR1 as MNHEY and CDR2 as SMNVEV (reference sequence). There are 12 residues in the CDR3.

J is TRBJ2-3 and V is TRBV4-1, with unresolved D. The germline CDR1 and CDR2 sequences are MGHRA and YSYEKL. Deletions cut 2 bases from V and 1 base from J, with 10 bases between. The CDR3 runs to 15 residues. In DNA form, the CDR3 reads TGCGCCAGCAGCCAAACCATAGGTGGCACAGATACGCAGTATTTT. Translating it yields CASSQTIGGTDTQYF.

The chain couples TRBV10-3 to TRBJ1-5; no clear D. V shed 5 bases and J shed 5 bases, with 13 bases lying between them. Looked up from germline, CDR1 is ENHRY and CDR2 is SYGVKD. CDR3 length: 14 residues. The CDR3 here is CAISLGVYDQPQHF. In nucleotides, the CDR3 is TGTGCCATCAGTCTTGGGGTGTACGATCAGCCCCAGCATTTT.

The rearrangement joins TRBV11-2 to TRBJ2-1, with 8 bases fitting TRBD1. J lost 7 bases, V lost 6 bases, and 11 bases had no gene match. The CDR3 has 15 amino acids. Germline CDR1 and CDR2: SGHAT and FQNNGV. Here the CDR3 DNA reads TGTGCCAGCAGGGACAGGGTGGACCCGATGAATGAGCAGTTCTTC. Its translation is CASRDRVDPMNEQFF. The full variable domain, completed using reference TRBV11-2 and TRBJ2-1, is EAGVAQSPRYKIIEKRQSVAFWCNPISGHATLYWYQQILGQGPKLLIQFQNNGVVDDSQLPKDRFSAERLKGVDSTLKIQPAKLEDSAVYLCASRDRVDPMNEQFFGPGTRLTVL.

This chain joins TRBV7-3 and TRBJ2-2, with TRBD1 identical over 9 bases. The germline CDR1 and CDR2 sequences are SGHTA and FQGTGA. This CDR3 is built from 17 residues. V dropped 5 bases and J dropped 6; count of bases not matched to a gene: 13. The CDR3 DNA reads TGTGCCAGCAGCCCCGGGCCGGGACAGGGACTGTCCGGGGAGCTGTTTTTT. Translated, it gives CASSPGPGQGLSGELFF.

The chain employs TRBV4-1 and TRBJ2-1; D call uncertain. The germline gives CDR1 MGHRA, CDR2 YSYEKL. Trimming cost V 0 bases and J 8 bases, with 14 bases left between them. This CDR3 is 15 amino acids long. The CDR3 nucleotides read TGCGCCAGCAGCCAAGATGGCCTGGAGATAGATGAGCAGTTCTTC. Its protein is CASSQDGLEIDEQFF.

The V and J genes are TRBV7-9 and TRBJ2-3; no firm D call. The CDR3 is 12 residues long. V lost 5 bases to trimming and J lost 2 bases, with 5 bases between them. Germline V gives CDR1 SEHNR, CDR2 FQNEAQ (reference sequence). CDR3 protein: CASSGITDTQYF. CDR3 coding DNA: TGTGCCAGCAGCGGAATCACAGATACGCAGTATTTT.

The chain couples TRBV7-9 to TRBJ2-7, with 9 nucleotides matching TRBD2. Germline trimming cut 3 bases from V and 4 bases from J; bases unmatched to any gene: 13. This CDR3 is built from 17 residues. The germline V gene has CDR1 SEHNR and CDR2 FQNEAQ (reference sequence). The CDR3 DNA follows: TGTGCCAGCAGCTTTGGACATAGCGGGAGTGTCGGGTACGAGCAGTACTTC. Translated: CASSFGHSGSVGYEQYF.

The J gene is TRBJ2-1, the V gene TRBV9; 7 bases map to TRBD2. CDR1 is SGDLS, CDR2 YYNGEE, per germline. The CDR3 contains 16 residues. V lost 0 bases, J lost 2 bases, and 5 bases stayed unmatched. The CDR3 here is CASSVEGEGTYNEQFF. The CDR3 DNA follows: TGTGCCAGCAGCGTAGAAGGGGAGGGGACCTACAATGAGCAGTTCTTC.

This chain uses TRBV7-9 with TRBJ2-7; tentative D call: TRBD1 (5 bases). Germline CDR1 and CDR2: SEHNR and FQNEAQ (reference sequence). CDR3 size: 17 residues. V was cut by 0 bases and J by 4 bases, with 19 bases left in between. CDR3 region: CASSLAPGPQGPYEQYF. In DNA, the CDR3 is TGTGCCAGCAGCTTAGCCCCGGGTCCCCAGGGCCCTTACGAGCAGTACTTC.

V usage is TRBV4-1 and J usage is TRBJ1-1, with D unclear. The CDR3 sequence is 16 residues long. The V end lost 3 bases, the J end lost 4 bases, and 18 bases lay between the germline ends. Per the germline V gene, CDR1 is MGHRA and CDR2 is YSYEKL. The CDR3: CASSHRSVGAATEAFF. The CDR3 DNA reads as TGCGCCAGCAGCCACCGATCGGTAGGAGCGGCCACTGAAGCTTTCTTT.

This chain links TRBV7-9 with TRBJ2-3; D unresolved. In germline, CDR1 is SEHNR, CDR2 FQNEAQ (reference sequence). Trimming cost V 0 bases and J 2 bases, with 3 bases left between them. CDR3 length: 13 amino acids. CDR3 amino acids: CASSLANTDTQYF. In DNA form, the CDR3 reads TGTGCCAGCAGCTTAGCAAACACAGATACGCAGTATTTT.

The CDR3 DNA reads TGTGCCAGCAGTCTCAGACTAGCGGGAGGCGATGAGCAGTTCTTC. Translation gives CASSLRLAGGDEQFF. The J gene is TRBJ2-1, the V gene TRBV6-4, with TRBD2 matching 13 bases. The germline V gene encodes CDR1 MRHNA and CDR2 SNTAGT. The CDR3 runs 15 residues. V shed 5 bases and J 8 bases; nucleotides not matched to a gene: 6.

CDR3 region: CASSQDGQWGNTIYF. The DNA for the CDR3 is TGTGCCAGCAGCCAAGACGGACAATGGGGAAACACCATATATTTT. This chain joins TRBV14 and TRBJ1-3; the D gene is possibly TRBD1 (5 bases). Trimming left V 0 bases short and J 4 bases short, with 10 bases between. The CDR3 spans 15 residues. Per germline, CDR1 SGHDN and CDR2 FVKESK. The variable domain in full, with the rest retrieved from reference TRBV14 and TRBJ1-3, is EAGVTQFPSHSVIEKGQTVTLRCDPISGHDNLYWYRRVMGKEIKFLLHFVKESKQDESGMPNNRFLAERTGGTYSTLKVQPAELEDSGVYFCASSQDGQWGNTIYFGEGSWLTVV.

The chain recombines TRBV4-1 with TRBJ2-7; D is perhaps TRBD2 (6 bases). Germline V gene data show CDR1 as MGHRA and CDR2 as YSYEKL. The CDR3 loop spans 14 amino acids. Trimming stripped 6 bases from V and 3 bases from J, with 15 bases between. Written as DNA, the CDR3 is TGCGCCAGCAGACCGGGACTCCAAGTCTACGAGCAGTACTTC. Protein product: CASRPGLQVYEQYF.

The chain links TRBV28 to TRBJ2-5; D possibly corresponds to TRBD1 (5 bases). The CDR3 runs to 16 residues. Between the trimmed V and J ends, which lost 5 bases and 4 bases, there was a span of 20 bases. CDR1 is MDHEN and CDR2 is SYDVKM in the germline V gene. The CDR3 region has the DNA TGTGCCAGCAGTGCCCCAGTTGCGACAGTATCAGAGACCCAGTACTTC. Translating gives CASSAPVATVSETQYF. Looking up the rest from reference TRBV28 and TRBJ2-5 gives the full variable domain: DVKVTQSSRYLVKRTGEKVFLECVQDMDHENMFWYRQDPGLGLRLIYFSYDVKMKEKGDIPEGYSVSREKKERFSLILESASTNQTSMYLCASSAPVATVSETQYFGPGTRLLVL.

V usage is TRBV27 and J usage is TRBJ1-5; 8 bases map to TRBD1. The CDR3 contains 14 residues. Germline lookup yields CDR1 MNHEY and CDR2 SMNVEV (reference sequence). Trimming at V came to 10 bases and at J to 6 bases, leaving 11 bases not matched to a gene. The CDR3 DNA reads TGTGCCACCGGAGACAGGGGATCTAGTCAGCCCCAGCATTTT. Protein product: CATGDRGSSQPQHF.

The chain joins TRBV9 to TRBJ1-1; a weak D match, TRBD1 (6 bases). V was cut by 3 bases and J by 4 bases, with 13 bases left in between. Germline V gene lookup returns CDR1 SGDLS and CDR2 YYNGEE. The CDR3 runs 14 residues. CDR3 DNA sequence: TGTGCCAGCAGCGCCGAGGGGGGTCCCACTGAAGCTTTCTTT. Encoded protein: CASSAEGGPTEAFF.

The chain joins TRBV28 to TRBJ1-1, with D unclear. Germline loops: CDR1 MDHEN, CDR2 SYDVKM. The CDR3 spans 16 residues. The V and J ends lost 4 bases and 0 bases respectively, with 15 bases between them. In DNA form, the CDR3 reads TGTGCCAGCAGTTCTATCCATCTAGTCCTGAACACTGAAGCTTTCTTT. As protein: CASSSIHLVLNTEAFF.

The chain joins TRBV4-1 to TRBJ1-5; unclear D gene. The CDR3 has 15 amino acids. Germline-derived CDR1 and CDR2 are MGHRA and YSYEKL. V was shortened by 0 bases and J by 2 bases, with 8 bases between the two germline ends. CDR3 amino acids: CASSQEDQGNQPQHF. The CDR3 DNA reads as TGCGCCAGCAGCCAAGAAGACCAGGGCAATCAGCCCCAGCATTTT.